This T cell receptor (beta chain) is drawn from a study of siplizumab effects on memory and regulatory T cells. To note about this clone: Its antigen is unknown.

General study findings and limits: Naive versus memory phenotype went unassigned for roughly 80-96% of proliferating CD4+ or CD8+ clones. There appeared to be greater diversity in naive T cells than in memory cells, and naive T cells seemed major contributors to the alloresponse. Siplizumab significantly lowered the alloreactive sequences that could be traced to unstimulated CD4+ memory cells. Siplizumab cultures yielded proliferating Tregs whose suppressive function was not confirmed.

Trimming took off 0 bases at V and 5 bases at J, with 11 bases between the two ends. The CDR3 extends over 15 amino acids. In germline, CDR1 is SGHRS, CDR2 YFSETQ. TCRdb's copy holds only in-frame clones and misses some; the assay was immunoSEQ multiplex PCR. This table holds over 80,000 clones, 85% to 95% found once. The source material was non-Treg CD4+ T cells sorted from blood. This TCR was recovered from a human donor in good health. This chain connects TRBV5-1 to TRBJ1-4; maybe TRBD1 (6 bases). In DNA, the CDR3 is TGCGCCAGCAGCTTGGTAGCAGGGGTGAATGAAAAACTGTTTTTT. It translates to CASSLVAGVNEKLFF.